This T cell receptor beta chain came from a study of blood T cell repertoires in COVID-19 (dated by TCRdb to 2020 to 2021). Looking at the study overall: Samples covering the acute and convalescent phases of COVID-19 were provided by collaborators in the United States, Italy and Spain. The repertoires were made available in a free public database intended to serve as a resource for research on the immune response to SARS-CoV-2. Where HLA class I and class II types were available, the types were taken from metadata supplied by the sample provider, not from assay-based typing. Samples came from the ongoing ImmuneRACE study (first 160 participants) plus 1,254 subjects from 6 global collaborators. Sample metadata almost always included a de-identified subject ID, COVID-19 status, age in years and sex. The prospective study material was composed of cDNA or gDNA derived from T cells, B-cell-depleted T cells, or PBMCs. Deeply sampled blood TCRbeta repertoires from subjects exposed to, actively infected with, or recovered from COVID-19 were included in the dataset. The full study reports these points: How much clinical and demographic metadata was included differed by source and by participant, and the metadata was provided uncurated.

At the junction V is shortened by 0 bases and J by 4 bases; bases outside the gene matches: 2. Spanning cysteine to phenylalanine, the CDR3 consists of 17 amino acids. Just the 51-base CDR3 DNA is kept, in frame starting at base 1. The germline V gene gives CDR1 as MGHRA and CDR2 as YSYEKL. TCRbeta CDR3 regions were amplified from genomic DNA using the immunoSEQ Assay, a bias-controlled multiplex PCR. Processing in the source paper ran as follows. Nucleated cell counts per sample were estimated from amplification of reference gene primers within the assay. Sequence reads were collapsed and filtered to measure the absolute abundance of every unique TCRbeta CDR3 rearrangement. For each sample, productive Simpson clonality was calculated as the square root of Simpson's diversity index across productive rearrangements. As stored in TCRdb, this immuneACCESS dataset retains in-frame rearrangements with V and J assigned. A fraction of the clones does not appear; measured against another copy, unresolved V genes explain less than half of the discrepancy, and the remainder lacks a known reason. V and J calls and clone size follow that table, whereas D and trimming were derived from the DNA. For this sample the table gives 45,000 to 55,000 clones, of which approximately 80% were detected only once. The top ten clones comprise more than 12% of the sample.

Remarks on this clone: Its antigen is still unknown. Qualities for individual bases were not recorded, and no much larger clone is one base off.

The collaborating institutions used their own protocols to collect whole blood in K2EDTA tubes. Collaborator samples were shipped for TCRbeta analysis as frozen whole blood, isolated PBMCs, or DNA extracted from either sample type. The chain is encoded by TRBV4-1 joined to TRBJ2-5, with TRBD2 matching 16 junction bases. Material for sequencing was peripheral blood. The clonotype comes from a human donor with active or convalescent COVID-19. The donor label of this sample is uncertain. This receptor carries the CDR3 CASSQDGTSGRGETQYF. The DNA is TGCGCCAGCAGCCAAGATGGGACTAGCGGGAGGGGAGAGACCCAGTACTTC.